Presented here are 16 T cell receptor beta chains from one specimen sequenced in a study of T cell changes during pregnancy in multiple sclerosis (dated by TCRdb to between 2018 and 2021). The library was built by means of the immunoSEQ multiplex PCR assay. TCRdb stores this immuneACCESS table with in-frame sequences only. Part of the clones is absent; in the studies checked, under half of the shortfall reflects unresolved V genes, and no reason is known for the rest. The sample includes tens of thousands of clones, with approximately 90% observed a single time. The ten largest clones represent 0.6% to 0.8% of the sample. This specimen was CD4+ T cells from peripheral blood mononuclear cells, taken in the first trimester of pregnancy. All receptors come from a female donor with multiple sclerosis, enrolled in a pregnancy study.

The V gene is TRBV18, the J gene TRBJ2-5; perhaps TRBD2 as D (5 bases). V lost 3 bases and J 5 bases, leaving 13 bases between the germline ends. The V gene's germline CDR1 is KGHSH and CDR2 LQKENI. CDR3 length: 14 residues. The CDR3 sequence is CASSPVRSGETQYF. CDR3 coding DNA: TGTGCCAGCTCACCCGTTCGATCGGGGGAGACCCAGTACTTC.

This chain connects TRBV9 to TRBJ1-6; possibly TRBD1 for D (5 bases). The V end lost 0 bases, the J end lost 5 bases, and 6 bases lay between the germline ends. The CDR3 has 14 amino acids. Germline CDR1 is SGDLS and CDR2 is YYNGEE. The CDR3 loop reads CASSVAGNNSPLHF. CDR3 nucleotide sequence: TGTGCCAGCAGCGTAGCAGGGAATAATTCACCCCTCCACTTT.

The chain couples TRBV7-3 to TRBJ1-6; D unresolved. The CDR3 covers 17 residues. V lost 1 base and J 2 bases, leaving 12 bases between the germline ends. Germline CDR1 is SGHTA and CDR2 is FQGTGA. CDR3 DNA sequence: TGTGCCAGCAGCTTAATGGGCTCACCGACCTATAATTCACCCCTCCACTTT. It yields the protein CASSLMGSPTYNSPLHF. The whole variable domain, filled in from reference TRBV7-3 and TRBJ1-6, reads GAGVSQTPSNKVTEKGKYVELRCDPISGHTALYWYRQSLGQGPEFLIYFQGTGAADDSGLPNDRFFAVRPEGSVSTLKIQRTERGDSAVYLCASSLMGSPTYNSPLHFGNGTRLTVT.

The DNA for the CDR3 is TGTGCCAGCAGTTTTACAGGGGGAACTAATGAAAAACTGTTTTTT. Residues: CASSFTGGTNEKLFF. V gene TRBV7-8 combines with J gene TRBJ1-4; 8 bases match TRBD1. V was pared by 6 bases and J by 1 base, with 4 bases of the junction left unmatched. Germline V gene lookup returns CDR1 SGHVS and CDR2 FQNEAQ. The CDR3 is made up of 15 amino acids.

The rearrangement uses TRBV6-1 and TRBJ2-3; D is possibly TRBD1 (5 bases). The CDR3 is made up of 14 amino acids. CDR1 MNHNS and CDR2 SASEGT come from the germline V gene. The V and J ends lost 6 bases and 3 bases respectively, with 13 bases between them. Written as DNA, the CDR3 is TGTGCCAGCAGACAAAAATCAGGGACAGATACGCAGTATTTT. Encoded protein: CASRQKSGTDTQYF.

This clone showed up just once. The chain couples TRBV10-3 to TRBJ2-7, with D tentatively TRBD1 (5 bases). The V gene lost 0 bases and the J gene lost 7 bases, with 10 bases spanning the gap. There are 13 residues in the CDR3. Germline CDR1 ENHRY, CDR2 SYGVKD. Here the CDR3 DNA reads TGTGCCATCAGTGAGTCGCAGGGCGGTGAGCAGTACTTC. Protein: CAISESQGGEQYF.

The CDR3 is CASSSGTGAYQPQHF. CDR3 DNA sequence: TGCGCCAGCAGCTCGGGGACAGGGGCCTATCAGCCCCAGCATTTT. The V and J genes are TRBV5-1 and TRBJ1-5, with 10 bases identical to TRBD1. Germline V gene lookup returns CDR1 SGHRS and CDR2 YFSETQ. Unmatched junction bases numbered 5, after V lost 3 bases and J lost 5 bases. CDR3 length: 15 amino acids. The whole variable domain, remainder taken from reference TRBV5-1 and TRBJ1-5, is KAGVTQTPRYLIKTRGQQVTLSCSPISGHRSVSWYQQTPGQGLQFLFEYFSETQRNKGNFPGRFSGRQFSNSRSEMNVSTLELGDSALYLCASSSGTGAYQPQHFGDGTRLSIL.

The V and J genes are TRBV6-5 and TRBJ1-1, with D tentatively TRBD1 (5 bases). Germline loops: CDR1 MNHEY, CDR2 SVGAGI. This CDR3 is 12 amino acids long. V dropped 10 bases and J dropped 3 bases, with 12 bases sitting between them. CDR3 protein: CAIKGTDTEAFF. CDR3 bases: TGTGCCATCAAAGGGACTGACACTGAAGCTTTCTTT.

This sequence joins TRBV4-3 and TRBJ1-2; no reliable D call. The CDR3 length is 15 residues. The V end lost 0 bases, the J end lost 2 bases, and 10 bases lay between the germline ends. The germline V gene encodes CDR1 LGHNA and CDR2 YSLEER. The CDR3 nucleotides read TGCGCCAGCAGCCAAGAGCGCACAGCCAACTATGGCTACACCTTC. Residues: CASSQERTANYGYTF.

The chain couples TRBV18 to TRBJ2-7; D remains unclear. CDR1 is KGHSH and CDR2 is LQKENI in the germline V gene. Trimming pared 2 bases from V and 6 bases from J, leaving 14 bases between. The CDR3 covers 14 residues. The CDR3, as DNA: TGTGCCAGCTCACCATTTTACGCGATTGGCGAGCAGTACTTC. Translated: CASSPFYAIGEQYF.

For the CDR3, the DNA is TGTGCCAGCAGCTTGACAGGATTAACAGGAAACACCATATATTTT. This codes for CASSLTGLTGNTIYF. The chain has TRBV5-4 and TRBJ1-3, with D possibly matching TRBD1 (5 bases). CDR3 length: 15 amino acids. Germline CDR1 and CDR2: SGHNT and YYREEE (reference sequence). V shed 1 base and J shed 4 bases, with 12 bases lying between them.

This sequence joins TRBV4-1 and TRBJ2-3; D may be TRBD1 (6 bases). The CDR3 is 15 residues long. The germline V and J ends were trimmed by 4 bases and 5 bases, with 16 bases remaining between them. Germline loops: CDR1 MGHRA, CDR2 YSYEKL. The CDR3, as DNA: TGCGCCAGCAGCCGCCCGTGGGGGCAGGAAGATACGCAGTATTTT. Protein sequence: CASSRPWGQEDTQYF.

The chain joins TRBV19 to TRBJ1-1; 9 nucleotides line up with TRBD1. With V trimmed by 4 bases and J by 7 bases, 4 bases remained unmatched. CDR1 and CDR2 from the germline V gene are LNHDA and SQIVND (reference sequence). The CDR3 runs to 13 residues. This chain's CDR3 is CASSTYRGHEAFF. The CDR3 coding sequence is TGTGCCAGTAGTACTTACAGGGGGCATGAAGCTTTCTTT.

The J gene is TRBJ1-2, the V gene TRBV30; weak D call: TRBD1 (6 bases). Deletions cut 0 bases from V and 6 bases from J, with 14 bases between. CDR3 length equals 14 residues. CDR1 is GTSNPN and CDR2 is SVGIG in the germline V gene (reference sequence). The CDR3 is CAWSVNTGSHGYTF. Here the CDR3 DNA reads TGTGCCTGGAGTGTAAATACAGGGAGTCATGGCTACACCTTC.

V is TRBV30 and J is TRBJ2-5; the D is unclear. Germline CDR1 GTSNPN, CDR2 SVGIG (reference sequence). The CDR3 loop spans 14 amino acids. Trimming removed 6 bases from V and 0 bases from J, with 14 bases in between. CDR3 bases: TGTGCCTGCCCCAGGAACTTCAACCAAGAGACCCAGTACTTC. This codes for CACPRNFNQETQYF.

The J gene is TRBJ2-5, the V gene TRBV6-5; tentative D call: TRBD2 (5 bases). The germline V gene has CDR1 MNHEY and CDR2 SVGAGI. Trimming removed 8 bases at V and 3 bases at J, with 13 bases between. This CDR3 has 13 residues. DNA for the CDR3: TGTGCCAGCTTCTCTTCGGGGAAAGAGACCCAGTACTTC. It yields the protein CASFSSGKETQYF.